Below, one TCR beta chain is given with its context. Its antigen is not yet known. Within one base of it there is no much larger clone, and no base qualities were kept. The sample carries other DNA sequences with the same CDR3. The data derive from a study of blood T cell repertoires in COVID-19 (TCRdb year 2020). With regard to the full study: Samples from collaborators originated in the United States, Italy and Spain and spanned both the acute and convalescent phases of COVID-19. The material from the prospective study consisted of cDNA or gDNA derived from T cells, B-cell-depleted T cells, or PBMCs. Subjects who had been exposed to COVID-19, were actively infected with it, or had recovered from it provided the deeply sampled blood TCRbeta repertoires that made up the dataset. A freely available public database, intended as a resource for researchers studying the immune response to SARS-CoV-2, is where the repertoires were released. Samples were obtained from the ongoing ImmuneRACE study (first 160 participants) and from 1,254 subjects provided by 6 global collaborators. A de-identified subject ID, COVID-19 status, age in years and sex were almost always included in the sample metadata. Where available, HLA class I and class II types were taken from metadata supplied by the sample provider and were not determined by assay-based typing. Here is what the overall study found, with its caveats: The amount of clinical and demographic metadata varied by source and participant and was provided uncurated.

TCRbeta CDR3 regions were amplified from genomic DNA using the immunoSEQ Assay, a bias-controlled multiplex PCR. The paper's processing steps were these. The number of nucleated cells in each sample was estimated by amplification of reference gene primers within the assay. To quantify the absolute abundance of each unique TCRbeta CDR3 rearrangement, sequence reads were collapsed and filtered. Productive Simpson clonality was computed per sample as the square root of Simpson's diversity index over productive rearrangements. TCRdb carries this immuneACCESS record with in-frame sequences only. Its versions omit some clonotypes, under half of them owing to an unresolved V gene in the studies checked, with the rest unexplained. Clone size and the V and J calls come from that table; the DNA yielded D and trimming. The sample table records around 150,000 clones; just over 90% of these occur just once. Roughly 2% of the sample is held by the ten biggest clonotypes.

Trimming takes 5 bases off V and 6 bases off J; junction bases not matched to a gene: 5. The germline V gene provides CDR1 SGHAT and CDR2 FQNNGV. The CDR3, from cysteine to phenylalanine, totals 13 residues. CDR3 DNA is the only sequence kept; it has 39 bases, read in frame from the first base. One collaborating source in Seattle enrolled patients during active infection and followed them longitudinally through the course of disease. Whole blood was collected in K2EDTA tubes by collaborating institutions according to the institutions' own protocols. Collaborator samples were shipped for TCRbeta analysis as frozen whole blood, isolated PBMCs, or DNA extracted from either sample type.

The origin of this receptor is a woman aged 55-69 years with COVID-19, enrolled during active disease. Material for sequencing was peripheral blood. The chain joins TRBV11-2 to TRBJ1-1; the junction holds 8 bases that match TRBD1. The CDR3 reads as follows: CASSLDRDAEAFF. In nucleotide form, the sequence is TGTGCCAGCAGCCTGGACAGGGACGCTGAAGCTTTCTTT.